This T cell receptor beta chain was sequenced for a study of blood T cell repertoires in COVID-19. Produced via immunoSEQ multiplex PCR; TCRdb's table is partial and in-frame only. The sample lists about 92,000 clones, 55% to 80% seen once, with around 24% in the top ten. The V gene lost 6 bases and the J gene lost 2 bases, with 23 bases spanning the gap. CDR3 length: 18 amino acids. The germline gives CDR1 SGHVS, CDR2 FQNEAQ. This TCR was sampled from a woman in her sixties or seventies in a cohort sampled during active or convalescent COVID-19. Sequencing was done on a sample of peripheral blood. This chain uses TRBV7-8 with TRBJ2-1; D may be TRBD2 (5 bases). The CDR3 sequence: CASRPFTVRETTYNEQFF. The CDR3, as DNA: TGTGCCAGCAGACCATTCACGGTGAGGGAGACCACCTACAATGAGCAGTTCTTC.